Detailed here is one T cell receptor beta chain. Its antigen is not known. This clone may be a read error of a much larger clone one base away. A modified ARM-PCR protocol with three rounds of nested PCR amplified TCRbeta. MiXCR, applied by TCRdb to the multiplex PCR reads, yields one record per CDR3 protein. Of 98,000 or so distinct CDR3 sequences in the sample, less than 85% are singletons; the top ten hold about 29%. The data stem from a study of tumor and adjacent non-tumor tissue in lung cancer. Study-wide context: Stage I to III disease affected over nine men and 4 or 5 women aged roughly 31 to 80.

Study-level findings and limits: TCR diversity was significantly greater in tumor than normal lung tissue.

The template was RNA from unsorted bulk tissue. This non-tumor lung sample came from over 3 cm beyond the tumor edge. V was pared by 4 bases and J by 8 bases, with 14 bases between. The CDR3 extends over 12 amino acids. Germline V gene sequence: CDR1 GTSNPN, CDR2 SVGIG (reference sequence). The chain uses TRBV30 and TRBJ1-2; TRBD1 might be the D (5 bases). Sequenced input: distant non-tumor lung tissue. This clonotype was sampled from a man between 60 and 75 years old with small cell lung cancer. CDR3 residues: CAWTWDSGGYTF. In nucleotides, the CDR3 is TGTGCCTGGACTTGGGACTCGGGGGGCTACACCTTC.